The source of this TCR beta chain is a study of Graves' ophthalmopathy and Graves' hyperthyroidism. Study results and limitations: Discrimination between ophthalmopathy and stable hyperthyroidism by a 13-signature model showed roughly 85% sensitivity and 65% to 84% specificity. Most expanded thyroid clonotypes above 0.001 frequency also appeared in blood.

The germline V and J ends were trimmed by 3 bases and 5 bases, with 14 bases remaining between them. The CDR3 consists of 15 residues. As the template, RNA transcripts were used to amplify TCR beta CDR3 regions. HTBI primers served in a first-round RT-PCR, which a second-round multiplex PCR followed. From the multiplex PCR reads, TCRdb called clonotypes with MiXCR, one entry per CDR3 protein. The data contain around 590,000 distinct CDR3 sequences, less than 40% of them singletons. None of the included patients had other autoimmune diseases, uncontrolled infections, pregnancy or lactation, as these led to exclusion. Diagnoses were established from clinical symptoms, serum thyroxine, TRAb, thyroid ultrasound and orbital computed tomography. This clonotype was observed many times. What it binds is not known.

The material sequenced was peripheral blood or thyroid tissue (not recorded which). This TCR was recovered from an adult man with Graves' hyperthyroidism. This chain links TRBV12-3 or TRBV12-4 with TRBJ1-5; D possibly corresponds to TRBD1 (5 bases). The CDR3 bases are TGTGCCAGCAGTTTGGGGACCCGTGGAGATCAGCCCCAGCATTTT. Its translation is CASSLGTRGDQPQHF.